Presented here are 27 T cell receptor beta chains from one specimen sequenced in a study of tumor and adjacent non-tumor tissue in lung cancer. No cell sorting was done before RNA was extracted from the tissue. Three rounds of nested PCR, following a modified ARM-PCR protocol, produced the TCRbeta library. TCRdb reprocessed the multiplex PCR reads with MiXCR, giving one entry per CDR3 protein. Here the sample spans approximately 100,000 distinct CDR3 sequences, roughly 80% being singletons. Sequences were obtained from lung tumor tissue. The receptors come from a woman in her fifties or sixties with non-small cell lung cancer.

V gene TRBV28 combines with J gene TRBJ2-7; unclear D gene. The CDR3 is made up of 11 amino acids. Germline V gene sequence: CDR1 MDHEN, CDR2 SYDVKM. Trimming pared 6 bases from V and 9 bases from J, leaving 12 bases between. CDR3 protein: CASRLDGVQYF. Written as DNA, the CDR3 is TGTGCCAGCAGATTGGATGGTGTGCAGTACTTC.

A remark on this clonotype: The CDR3 does not end in the conserved phenylalanine or tryptophan, so this is likely a read error. The chain has TRBV28 and TRBJ2-3, with D unclear. Trimming cost V 6 bases and J 5 bases, with 9 bases left between them. The CDR3 is 12 residues long. The V gene's germline CDR1 is MDHEN and CDR2 SYDVKM. In DNA form, the CDR3 reads TGTGCCAGCAGGGCTACCCAAGATACGCAGTATTTG. Translating gives CASRATQDTQYL.

This clonotype has at least ten counts. The junction and the germline gene differ at one end; a read error may be behind it. This chain uses TRBV6-2 or TRBV6-3 with TRBJ2-1; 14 nucleotides agree with TRBD2. CDR1 MNHEY and CDR2 SVGEGT come from the germline V gene. There are 16 residues in the CDR3. CDR3 nucleotides: TGTGCCAGCAGTTACTCGAGGACTAGCGGGAGGTCCGGGTGGGTCTTC. This encodes CASSYSRTSGRSGWVF.

The sample holds many counts of this clonotype. For the CDR3, the DNA is TGTGCCAGCAGCATTAGGACAGGGGGCGACTGGCAGTACTTC. Protein sequence: CASSIRTGGDWQYF. The chain is built from TRBV12-3 or TRBV12-4 and TRBJ2-7; 11 nucleotides line up with TRBD1. The CDR3 covers 14 residues. V trimming: 6 bases; J trimming: 9 bases; junction bases outside the gene matches: 10.

Turning to this clonotype: A much larger clone is a single base away; this may be a read error. V and J are TRBV20-1 and TRBJ2-2, with D unresolved. V dropped 6 bases and J dropped 5 bases, with 13 bases sitting between them. Per germline, CDR1 DFQATT and CDR2 SNEGSKA (reference sequence). The CDR3 has 13 residues. In DNA, the CDR3 is TGCAGTGCCCCTGCGGTGATGACCGGGGAGCTGTTTTTT. It is translated as CSAPAVMTGELFF.

As concerns this clonotype: The missing conserved phenylalanine or tryptophan at the end of this CDR3 makes a read error likely. The DNA is left out, because the CDR3 cannot be placed on it with certainty; the CDR3 is given as TCRdb lists it. The V call is TRBV11-3, the J call TRBJ1-1; the D segment call TRBD1 is taken from the table without a DNA check. CDR1 is SGHNT, CDR2 YENEEA, per germline. Termini included, the CDR3 measures 15 amino acids. CDR3 sequence: CGSSLDSGRGTEAYS.

For this clonotype: This sequence may be a read error, since a much larger clone differs from it by one base. This rearrangement joins TRBV6-2 or TRBV6-3 to TRBJ2-1; 7 nucleotides agree with TRBD1. This CDR3 has 18 residues. CDR1 MNHEY and CDR2 SVGEGT come from the germline V gene. The CDR3 loop reads CTSSYPELVGGPYNEQFF. The DNA for the CDR3 is TGTACCAGCAGTTACCCCGAGCTGGTAGGGGGCCCCTACAATGAGCAGTTCTTC.

The chain employs TRBV11-2 and TRBJ1-6; D is possibly TRBD1 (5 bases). Trimming took off 2 bases at V and 10 bases at J, with 12 bases between the two ends. The CDR3 runs 14 residues. Germline-derived CDR1 and CDR2 are SGHAT and FQNNGV. CDR3 nucleotide sequence: TGTGCCAGCAGCTTATACCTAGGGGCCTCACCCCTCCACTTT. Translating it yields CASSLYLGASPLHF.

Of note for this clonotype: One junction end disagrees with the germline gene, perhaps due to a read error. V usage is TRBV11-2 and J usage is TRBJ1-6; 7 bases line up with TRBD1. This CDR3 has 14 residues. Per germline, CDR1 SGHAT and CDR2 FQNNGV. The chain's CDR3 is CVSSSRGENSPLQF. The CDR3 region has the DNA TGTGTCAGCAGTTCCAGGGGGGAAAATTCACCCCTCCAGTTT.

Points on this clonotype: This sequence may be a read error, since a much larger clone differs from it by one base. This chain joins TRBV7-9 and TRBJ2-7; D ambiguous. Germline values: CDR1 SEHNR, CDR2 FQNEAQ (reference sequence). The CDR3 spans 12 residues. The CDR3 sequence is CVSSLVVGEQYF. The CDR3 region has the DNA TGTGTCAGCAGCTTGGTTGTGGGCGAGCAGTACTTC. Combining the CDR3 with reference TRBV7-9 and TRBJ2-7 gives the whole variable domain DTGVSQNPRHKITKRGQNVTFRCDPISEHNRLYWYRQTLGQGPEFLTYFQNEAQLEKSRLLSDRFSAERPKGSFSTLEIQRTEQGDSAMYLCVSSLVVGEQYFGPGTRLTVT.

The CDR3 loop is CATSQDVVMVHGYTF. In DNA form, the CDR3 reads TGTGCCACCAGCCAAGATGTCGTAATGGTACATGGCTACACCTTC. The gene calls are TRBV28 and TRBJ1-2; no clear D. The CDR3 has 15 amino acids. CDR1 is MDHEN, CDR2 SYDVKM, per germline. V lost 10 bases and J 6 bases, leaving 24 bases between the germline ends.

Points on this clonotype: A junction boundary mismatches the germline segment, possibly from a read error. V is TRBV5-4 and J is TRBJ2-7; 7 bases align to TRBD1. Germline CDR1 reads SGHNT; CDR2 reads YYREEE (reference sequence). The CDR3 has 14 amino acids. Written as DNA, the CDR3 is TGTGCCAGCAGTTTGGGACAGTTCTCCTACGAGCAGTACTTC. As protein: CASSLGQFSYEQYF.

With regard to this clonotype: Sequence at one end of the junction differs from germline and may be a read error. The chain carries TRBV11-2 and TRBJ2-7, with D unresolved. Germline CDR1 and CDR2: SGHAT and FQNNGV. The CDR3 covers 10 residues. CDR3 loop: CTSSLYEQYF. The DNA for the CDR3 is TGCACCAGCAGCTTATACGAGCAGTACTTC.

As to this clonotype: Sequence at one end of the junction differs from germline and may be a read error. This CDR3 is CSVEGYEKLSF. The DNA for the CDR3 is TGCAGCGTTGAAGGATACGAAAAACTGTCTTTT. The chain has TRBV29-1 and TRBJ1-4, with D uncertain. This CDR3 region has 11 residues. The germline V gene has CDR1 SQVTM and CDR2 ANQGSEA. The full variable domain, in which reference TRBV29-1 and TRBJ1-4 provide the parts outside the CDR3, is SAVISQKPSRDICQRGTSLTIQCQVDSQVTMMFWYRQQPGQSLTLIATANQGSEATYESGFVIDKFPISRPNLTFSTLTVSNMSPEDSSIYLCSVEGYEKLSFGSGTQLSVL.

The J gene is TRBJ1-2, the V gene TRBV6-2 or TRBV6-3; tentative D call: TRBD1 (5 bases). The CDR3 is 13 residues long. CDR1 MNHEY and CDR2 SVGEGT come from the germline V gene. Trimming removed 5 bases from V and 6 bases from J, with 13 bases in between. CDR3 in DNA: TGTGCCAGCAGTCAAGGACATGGTGATGGCTACACCTTC. Encoded protein: CASSQGHGDGYTF.

Comments on this clonotype: This may stem from a read error, because a much larger clone lies one nucleotide away. The chain joins TRBV29-1 to TRBJ2-1; a possible D gene is TRBD1 (5 bases). With 6 bases removed from V and 8 bases from J, the gap between germline ends came to 14 bases. The CDR3 runs 12 residues. Germline V gene lookup returns CDR1 SQVTM and CDR2 ANQGSEA. The CDR3 DNA reads TGCAGCGTCCAGCTCCAGGGATATGAGCAGTTCTTC. Protein sequence: CSVQLQGYEQFF.

Of note for this clonotype: The CDR3 carries no conserved terminal phenylalanine or tryptophan, so it likely arises from a read error. The V gene is TRBV4-2, the J gene TRBJ2-7; 7 bases match TRBD1. This CDR3 region has 13 residues. The V gene's germline CDR1 is LGHNA and CDR2 YNFKEQ. The CDR3 sequence: CASRLGQTYEQYL. The CDR3 coding sequence is TGTGCCAGCAGACTGGGACAGACCTACGAACAGTACCTC.

With regard to this clonotype: One junction end disagrees with the germline gene, perhaps due to a read error. The rearrangement joins TRBV28 to TRBJ2-3, with unresolved D. The germline V gene encodes CDR1 MDHEN and CDR2 SYDVKM. The CDR3 length is 11 residues. Written as DNA, the CDR3 is TGTACCAGCAGTAGGGCCTATACGCAGTATTTT. Translating gives CTSSRAYTQYF.

Note on this clonotype: A much larger clone differs from this one at a single base, so this may be a read error. The chain is built from TRBV6-5 and TRBJ2-3; D might be TRBD1 or TRBD2, each matching 7 bases. Deletions cut 8 bases from V and 6 bases from J, with 18 bases between. The germline V gene encodes CDR1 MNHEY and CDR2 SVGAGI. CDR3 length: 14 residues. The CDR3, as DNA: TGTGCCAGCTCCAGGGGGGGGATAATGGATACGCAGTATTTT. Translating it yields CASSRGGIMDTQYF.

This clonotype has just one count. With a much larger clone just one base away, this may be a read error. The J gene is TRBJ1-5, the V gene TRBV10-1, with 7 bases that match TRBD1. The V gene's germline CDR1 is WNHNN and CDR2 SYGVQD (reference sequence). The CDR3 is made up of 15 amino acids. The CDR3 reads CASTLRQGYNQSQHF. CDR3 DNA: TGCGCCAGCACCCTAAGACAGGGCTACAATCAGTCCCAGCATTTT.

The rearrangement joins TRBV2 to TRBJ2-5, with 11 bases fitting TRBD1. The CDR3 has 15 amino acids. Trimming cost V 10 bases and J 2 bases; bases outside gene matches: 9. Germline V lookup: CDR1 SNHLY, CDR2 FYNNEI. The CDR3 region has the DNA TGTGCCAACAAACCCGGGACAGGGGGACAAGAGACCCAGTACTTC. This sequence encodes CANKPGTGGQETQYF.

Of note for this clonotype: A much larger clone differs from this one at a single base, so this may be a read error. The J gene is TRBJ1-5, the V gene TRBV5-4; D unresolved. This CDR3 is built from 13 residues. The germline CDR1 and CDR2 sequences are SGHNT and YYREEE (reference sequence). The DNA for the CDR3 is TGTGCCAACAGCTCGGACAGCAATCAGCCCCAGCATTTT. Its translation is CANSSDSNQPQHF.

Comments on this clonotype: The junction differs from germline at one of its ends, possibly a read error. The rearrangement uses TRBV6-1 and TRBJ2-5; tentative D call: TRBD1 (6 bases). The length of the CDR3 is 15 residues. Per the germline V gene, CDR1 is MNHNS and CDR2 is SASEGT. CDR3 bases: TGTGCCAGCAGTGGTATAACGGGACACCATGAGACCCAGTACTTC. Encoded protein: CASSGITGHHETQYF.

Note on this clonotype: The junction and the germline gene differ at one end; a read error may be behind it. This chain joins TRBV6-5 and TRBJ2-2, with D possibly TRBD2 on 5 matching bases. The germline CDR1 and CDR2 sequences are MNHEY and SVGAGI. This CDR3 has 14 amino acids. CDR3: CASSRQPNTGELYF. The CDR3, as DNA: TGTGCCAGCAGTCGACAACCGAACACCGGGGAACTGTATTTT.

In regard to this clonotype: It may be a read error: a sequence one base away is much more abundant. The chain combines TRBV20-1 with TRBJ1-4; TRBD1 agrees at 9 bases. The CDR3 consists of 15 residues. CDR1 and CDR2 (germline): DFQATT, SNEGSKA (reference sequence). CDR3 coding DNA: TGCATTGCTGCCCGACAGGGGGTAGTACGGGAAAAACTGTTTTTT. Encoded protein: CIAARQGVVREKLFF.

Points on this clonotype: The germline gene is not matched at one end of the junction; a read error may be the cause. The rearrangement joins TRBV29-1 to TRBJ2-2, with TRBD1 matching over 8 bases. Germline CDR1 reads SQVTM; CDR2 reads ANQGSEA. The CDR3 is 14 residues long. CDR3 nucleotide sequence: TGCAGCGTTGATTGGCAGGGGGCAACCGGGGAGCTATTATTT. This encodes CSVDWQGATGELLF.

On this clonotype itself: No conserved phenylalanine or tryptophan ends this CDR3, so it is likely a read error. This chain uses TRBV4-3 with TRBJ2-3; TRBD2 matches at 8 bases. The length of the CDR3 is 15 residues. The junction had 4 bases not matched to a gene; V was cut back by 0 bases and J by 5 bases. Germline assignment: CDR1 LGHNA and CDR2 YSLEER. As DNA, the CDR3 is TGCGCCAGCAGCCAAGAGAGCGGGAGAGTAGATACGCAGTATTTA. It codes for CASSQESGRVDTQYL.